Shown below are 18 T cell receptor beta chains from a single sample sequenced in a study of technical replicates of blood from a handful of donors. Using immunoSEQ multiplex PCR, the repertoire was profiled, and TCRdb retains in-frame clones only, with some absent. The sample includes roughly 61,000 clones, more than 95% of them seen just once. Input material: T cells isolated from PBMCs. The receptors were sampled from a human donor in good health.

V is TRBV6-1 and J is TRBJ1-4, with a tentative D call TRBD1 (6 bases). Germline V gene data show CDR1 as MNHNS and CDR2 as SASEGT. The ends were cut back, 4 bases at V and 6 bases at J, with 9 bases in the middle. The CDR3 is 13 amino acids. The chain's CDR3 is CASSAHRDEKLFF. DNA for the CDR3: TGTGCCAGCAGTGCCCACAGGGATGAAAAACTGTTTTTT.

The rearrangement links TRBV4-2 to TRBJ2-7; TRBD1 might be the D (7 bases). The length of the CDR3 is 13 residues. The germline CDR1 and CDR2 sequences are LGHNA and YNFKEQ. V was shortened by 3 bases and J by 7 bases, with 13 bases between the two germline ends. In nucleotides, the CDR3 is TGTGCCAGCAGCCAGGCGGGACAGTGGGAGCAGTACTTC. Its translation: CASSQAGQWEQYF.

The chain couples TRBV9 to TRBJ2-5, with TRBD2 matching over 8 bases. This CDR3 has 14 residues. J was trimmed by 2 bases and V by 4 bases; bases with no gene match: 4. CDR1 SGDLS and CDR2 YYNGEE come from the germline V gene. The CDR3 region is CASSPRGGQETQYF. In nucleotides, the CDR3 is TGTGCCAGCAGCCCTCGGGGGGGACAAGAGACCCAGTACTTC.

In DNA, the CDR3 is TGCGCCAGCAGCTTCACAGGGGGAACCTACAATGAGCAGTTCTTC. This sequence encodes CASSFTGGTYNEQFF. The gene calls are TRBV5-1 and TRBJ2-1; TRBD1 matches at 8 bases. This CDR3 is 15 amino acids long. Germline CDR1 reads SGHRS; CDR2 reads YFSETQ. Trimming cost V 2 bases and J 2 bases; bases outside gene matches: 3.

This rearrangement joins TRBV7-8 to TRBJ2-1; D might be TRBD2 (6 bases). The CDR3 loop spans 18 amino acids. From germline, CDR1 is SGHVS and CDR2 FQNEAQ. Trimming shortened V by 1 base and J by 0 bases, and 16 bases separated the two germline ends. The CDR3, as DNA: TGTGCCAGCAGCTTAGTCCTGCGGGACGGCAGCTCCTACAATGAGCAGTTCTTC. This sequence encodes CASSLVLRDGSSYNEQFF.

The J gene is TRBJ2-3, the V gene TRBV5-6; 8 bases align to TRBD1. The CDR3 has 15 residues. J lost 4 bases, V lost 1 base, and 5 bases had no gene match. CDR1 is SGHDT, CDR2 YYEEEE, per germline. CDR3 in amino acids: CASSLLDRGPDTQYF. For the CDR3, the DNA is TGTGCCAGCAGCTTGTTAGACAGGGGTCCAGATACGCAGTATTTT.

The V gene is TRBV18, the J gene TRBJ1-2, with 9 positions matching TRBD1. CDR3 size: 17 residues. Germline V gene lookup returns CDR1 KGHSH and CDR2 LQKENI. V was clipped by 3 bases and J by 2 bases; unmatched bases: 10. CDR3 loop: CASSPPRAGTGNYGYTF. The CDR3 coding sequence is TGTGCCAGCTCACCTCCCCGGGCTGGGACAGGGAACTATGGCTACACCTTC.

The rearrangement joins TRBV7-8 to TRBJ2-3, with D possibly being TRBD2 (6 bases). Germline CDR1 SGHVS, CDR2 FQNEAQ. Trimming took 2 bases from V and 4 from J, leaving 25 bases between them. CDR3 length: 19 amino acids. The DNA of the CDR3 is TGTGCCAGCAGCTTAAAGGGCCTAAGGGTCGGGAGATCAGCAGATACGCAGTATTTT. Translating gives CASSLKGLRVGRSADTQYF.

This clone occurred once. The chain recombines TRBV23-1 with TRBJ1-6, with D possibly matching TRBD1 (6 bases). TRBV23-1 is reported as an ORF; its role is uncertain. The germline V and J ends were trimmed by 8 bases and 5 bases, with 22 bases remaining between them. There are 17 residues in the CDR3. CDR3 DNA: TGCGCCAGCCCTAACGCGGGGGGCCTTTTTAATAATTCACCCCTCCACTTT. Protein product: CASPNAGGLFNNSPLHF.

The chain joins TRBV9 to TRBJ1-2; D remains unclear. The germline V gene has CDR1 SGDLS and CDR2 YYNGEE. V shed 3 bases and J shed 5 bases, with 14 bases lying between them. The CDR3 consists of 14 residues. The CDR3 reads CASSGTEEGYGYTF. DNA for the CDR3: TGTGCCAGCAGCGGGACCGAGGAGGGATATGGCTACACCTTC.

The chain joins TRBV2 to TRBJ2-2; 7 bases agree with TRBD2. Germline V gene sequence: CDR1 SNHLY, CDR2 FYNNEI. The CDR3 has 13 residues. V shed 6 bases, J shed 7 bases, and the junction held 5 bases outside the gene matches. CDR3 sequence (DNA): TGTGCCAGCAGAGGCCAGCGGGGCGGGGAGCTGTTTTTT. Protein sequence: CASRGQRGGELFF.

This clone was observed a single time. This chain joins TRBV18 and TRBJ1-1; no firm D call. The CDR3 sequence is 17 residues long. V gave up 4 bases and J gave up 8 bases, with 26 bases separating them. The V gene's germline CDR1 is KGHSH and CDR2 LQKENI. This chain's CDR3 is CASSRPGSTVVFREAFF. DNA of the CDR3: TGTGCCAGCTCACGACCAGGATCCACAGTGGTGTTCAGAGAAGCTTTCTTT.

The CDR3 sequence is CASSGGVGTSGRTGELFF. CDR3 DNA: TGTGCCAGCAGCGGAGGGGTCGGGACTAGCGGGAGAACCGGGGAGCTGTTTTTT. The chain links TRBV9 to TRBJ2-2; 14 positions match TRBD2. With V trimmed by 3 bases and J by 5 bases, 9 bases remained unmatched. CDR1 is SGDLS, CDR2 YYNGEE, per germline. The CDR3 is made up of 18 amino acids.

This chain links TRBV7-2 with TRBJ2-7; 14 bases map to TRBD2. J was trimmed by 6 bases and V by 5 bases; bases with no gene match: 6. The CDR3 is made up of 15 amino acids. Germline-derived CDR1 and CDR2 are SGHTA and FQGNSA. The DNA for the CDR3 is TGTGCCAGCAGCCTCCGACTAGCGGGGGGGCCCGAGCAGTACTTC. Translation gives CASSLRLAGGPEQYF.

This clone was picked up one time. The V and J genes are TRBV10-3 and TRBJ2-7, with 9 bases fitting TRBD1. Looked up from germline, CDR1 is ENHRY and CDR2 is SYGVKD. There are 13 residues in the CDR3. The ends lost 6 bases at V and 7 bases at J; junction bases unmatched: 7. Here the CDR3 DNA reads TGTGCCATCAGCTCCCGGGACAGGGAAGAGCAGTACTTC. This codes for CAISSRDREEQYF.

The chain is built from TRBV5-1 and TRBJ2-2, with D unclear. From germline, CDR1 is SGHRS and CDR2 YFSETQ. The V gene lost 2 bases and the J gene lost 1 base, with 6 bases spanning the gap. This CDR3 spans 14 amino acids. The CDR3 nucleotides read TGCGCCAGCAGCTTTGCCGGGAACACCGGGGAGCTGTTTTTT. It specifies CASSFAGNTGELFF.

The chain joins TRBV14 to TRBJ2-7; the match to TRBD2 covers 7 bases. The CDR3 extends over 15 amino acids. CDR1 and CDR2 (germline): SGHDN, FVKESK. Trimming removed 2 bases from V and 7 bases from J; junction bases left unmatched: 11. Here the CDR3 reads CASSQINGGREEQYF. CDR3 in DNA: TGTGCCAGCAGCCAAATAAACGGGGGGAGGGAGGAGCAGTACTTC.

CDR3 bases: TGTGCCACCAGCAGGACCGGGGAGGGTTCACCCCTCCACTTT. Encoded protein: CATSRTGEGSPLHF. V gene TRBV15 combines with J gene TRBJ1-6; no clear D. V was clipped by 3 bases and J by 9 bases, with 12 bases between them. CDR1 LNHNV and CDR2 YYDKDF come from the germline V gene (reference sequence). The CDR3 sequence is 14 residues long.